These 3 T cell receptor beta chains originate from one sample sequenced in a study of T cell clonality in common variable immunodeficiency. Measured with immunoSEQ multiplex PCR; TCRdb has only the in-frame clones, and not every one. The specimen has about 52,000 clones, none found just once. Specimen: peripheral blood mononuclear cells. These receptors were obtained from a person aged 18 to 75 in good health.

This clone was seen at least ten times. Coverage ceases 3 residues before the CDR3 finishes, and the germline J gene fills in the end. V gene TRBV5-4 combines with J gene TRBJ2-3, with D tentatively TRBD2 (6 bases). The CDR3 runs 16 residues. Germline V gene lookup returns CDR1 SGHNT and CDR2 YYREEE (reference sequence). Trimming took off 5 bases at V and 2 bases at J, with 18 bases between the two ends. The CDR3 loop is CASRTFGGAHTDTQYF. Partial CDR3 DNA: TGTGCCAGCAGGACCTTCGGCGGGGCTCACACAGATACG.

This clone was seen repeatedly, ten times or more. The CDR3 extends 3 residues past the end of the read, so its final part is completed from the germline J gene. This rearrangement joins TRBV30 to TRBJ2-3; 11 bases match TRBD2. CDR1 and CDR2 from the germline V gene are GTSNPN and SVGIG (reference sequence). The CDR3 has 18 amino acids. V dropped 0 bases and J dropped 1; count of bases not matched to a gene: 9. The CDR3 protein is CAWSVFPPTSGGTDTQYF. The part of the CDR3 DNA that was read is TGTGCCTGGAGTGTATTCCCCCCGACTAGCGGGGGCACAGATACG.

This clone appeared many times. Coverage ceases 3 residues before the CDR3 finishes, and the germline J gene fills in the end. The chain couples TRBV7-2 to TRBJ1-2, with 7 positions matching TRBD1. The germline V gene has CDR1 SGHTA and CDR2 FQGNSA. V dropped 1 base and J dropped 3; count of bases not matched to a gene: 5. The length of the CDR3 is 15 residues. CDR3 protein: CASSLGYRGHYGYTF. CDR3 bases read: TGTGCCAGCAGCTTAGGATACAGGGGCCACTATGGC. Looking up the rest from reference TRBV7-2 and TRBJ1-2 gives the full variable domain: GAGVSQSPSNKVTEKGKDVELRCDPISGHTALYWYRQSLGQGLEFLIYFQGNSAPDKSGLPSDRFSAERTGGSVSTLTIQRTQQEDSAVYLCASSLGYRGHYGYTFGSGTRLTVV.